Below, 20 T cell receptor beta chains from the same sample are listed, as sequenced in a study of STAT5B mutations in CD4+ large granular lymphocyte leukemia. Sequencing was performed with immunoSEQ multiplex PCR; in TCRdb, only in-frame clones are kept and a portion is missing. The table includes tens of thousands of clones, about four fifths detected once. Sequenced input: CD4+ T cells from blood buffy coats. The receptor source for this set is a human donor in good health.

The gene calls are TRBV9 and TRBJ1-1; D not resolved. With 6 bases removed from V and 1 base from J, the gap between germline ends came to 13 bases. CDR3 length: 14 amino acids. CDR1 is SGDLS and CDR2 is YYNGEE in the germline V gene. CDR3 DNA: TGTGCCAGCACTCCTAGTACTGGGAACACTGAAGCTTTCTTT. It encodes CASTPSTGNTEAFF.

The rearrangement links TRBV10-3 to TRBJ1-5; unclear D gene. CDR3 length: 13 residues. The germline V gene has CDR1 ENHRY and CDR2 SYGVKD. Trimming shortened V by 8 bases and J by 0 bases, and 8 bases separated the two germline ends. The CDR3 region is CAIGSASNQPQHF. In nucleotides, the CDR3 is TGTGCCATCGGTTCTGCTAGCAATCAGCCCCAGCATTTT.

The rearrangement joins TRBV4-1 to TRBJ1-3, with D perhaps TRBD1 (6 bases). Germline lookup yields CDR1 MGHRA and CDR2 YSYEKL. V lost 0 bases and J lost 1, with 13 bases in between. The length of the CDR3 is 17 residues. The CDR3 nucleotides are TGCGCCAGCAGCCAAGAAAGCCACAGGGATTCTGGAAACACCATATATTTT. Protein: CASSQESHRDSGNTIYF.

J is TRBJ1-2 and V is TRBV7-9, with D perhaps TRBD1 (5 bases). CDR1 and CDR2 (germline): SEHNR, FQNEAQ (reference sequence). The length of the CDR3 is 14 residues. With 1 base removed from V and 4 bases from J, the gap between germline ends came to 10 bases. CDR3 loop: CASSLDSGGYGYTF. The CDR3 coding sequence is TGTGCCAGCAGCTTAGACAGTGGGGGCTATGGCTACACCTTC.

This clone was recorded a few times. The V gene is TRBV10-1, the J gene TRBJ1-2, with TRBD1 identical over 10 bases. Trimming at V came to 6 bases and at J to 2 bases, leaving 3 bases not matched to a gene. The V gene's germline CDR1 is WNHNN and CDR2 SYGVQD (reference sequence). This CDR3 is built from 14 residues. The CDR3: CASRRDRGNYGYTF. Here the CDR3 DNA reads TGCGCCAGCAGGAGGGACAGGGGAAACTATGGCTACACCTTC.

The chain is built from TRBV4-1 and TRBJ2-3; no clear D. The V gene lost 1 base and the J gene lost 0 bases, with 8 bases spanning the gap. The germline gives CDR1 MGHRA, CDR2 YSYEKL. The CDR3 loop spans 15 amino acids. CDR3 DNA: TGCGCCAGCAGCCAAGGATTAGGCAGCACAGATACGCAGTATTTT. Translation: CASSQGLGSTDTQYF.

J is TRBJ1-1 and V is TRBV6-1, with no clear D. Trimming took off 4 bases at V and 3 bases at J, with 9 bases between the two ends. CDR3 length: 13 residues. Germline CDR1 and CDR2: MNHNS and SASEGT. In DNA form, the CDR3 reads TGTGCCAGCAGTGGCGGGCCTCACACTGAAGCTTTCTTT. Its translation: CASSGGPHTEAFF.

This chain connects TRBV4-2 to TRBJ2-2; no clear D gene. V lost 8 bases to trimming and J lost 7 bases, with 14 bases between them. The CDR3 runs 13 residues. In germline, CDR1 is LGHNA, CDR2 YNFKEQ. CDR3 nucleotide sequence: TGTGCCAGCGGTGGGTGGGAAGGCGGGGAGCTGTTTTTT. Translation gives CASGGWEGGELFF.

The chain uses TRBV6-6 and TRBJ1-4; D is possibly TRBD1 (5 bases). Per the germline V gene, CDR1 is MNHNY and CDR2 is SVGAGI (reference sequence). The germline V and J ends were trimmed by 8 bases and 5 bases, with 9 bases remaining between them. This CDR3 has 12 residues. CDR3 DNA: TGTGCCAGCGGGCGACAGAATGAAAAACTGTTTTTT. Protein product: CASGRQNEKLFF.

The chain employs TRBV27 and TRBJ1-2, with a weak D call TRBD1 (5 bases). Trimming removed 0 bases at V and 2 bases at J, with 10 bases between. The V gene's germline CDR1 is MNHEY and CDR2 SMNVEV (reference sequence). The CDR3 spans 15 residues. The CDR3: CASSLSSGWNYGYTF. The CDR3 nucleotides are TGTGCCAGCAGTTTATCATCAGGGTGGAACTATGGCTACACCTTC.

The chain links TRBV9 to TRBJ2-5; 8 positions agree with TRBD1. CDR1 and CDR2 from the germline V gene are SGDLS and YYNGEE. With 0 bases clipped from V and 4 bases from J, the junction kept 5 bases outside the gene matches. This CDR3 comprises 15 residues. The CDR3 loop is CASSVASTGAETQYF. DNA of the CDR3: TGTGCCAGCAGCGTAGCGTCGACAGGGGCAGAGACCCAGTACTTC.

The CDR3 protein is CASSTRTGIGEETQYF. CDR3 bases: TGTGCCAGCAGCACCCGGACAGGGATTGGGGAAGAGACCCAGTACTTC. The chain uses TRBV7-2 and TRBJ2-5, with 8 bases matching TRBD1. The CDR3 contains 16 residues. Germline trimming cut 5 bases from V and 3 bases from J; bases unmatched to any gene: 11. CDR1 is SGHTA, CDR2 FQGNSA, per germline.

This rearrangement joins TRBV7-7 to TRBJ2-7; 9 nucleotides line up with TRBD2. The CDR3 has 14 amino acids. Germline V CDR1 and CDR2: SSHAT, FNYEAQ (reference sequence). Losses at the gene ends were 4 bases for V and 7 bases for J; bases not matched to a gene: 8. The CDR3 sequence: CASSSSGLAGEQYF. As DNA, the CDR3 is TGTGCCAGCAGCTCATCGGGACTAGCCGGAGAGCAGTACTTC.

The CDR3 DNA reads as TGTGCCAGTAGTATGGGAGAGATTTCTAACTATGGCTACACCTTC. This sequence encodes CASSMGEISNYGYTF. J is TRBJ1-2 and V is TRBV19; D unclear. The ends were cut back, 3 bases at V and 0 bases at J, with 11 bases in the middle. The germline V gene encodes CDR1 LNHDA and CDR2 SQIVND (reference sequence). The CDR3 length is 15 residues. Together with reference TRBV19 and TRBJ1-2, the CDR3 gives the full variable domain: DGGITQSPKYLFRKEGQNVTLSCEQNLNHDAMYWYRQDPGQGLRLIYYSQIVNDFQKGDIAEGYSVSREKKESFPLTVTSAQKNPTAFYLCASSMGEISNYGYTFGSGTRLTVV.

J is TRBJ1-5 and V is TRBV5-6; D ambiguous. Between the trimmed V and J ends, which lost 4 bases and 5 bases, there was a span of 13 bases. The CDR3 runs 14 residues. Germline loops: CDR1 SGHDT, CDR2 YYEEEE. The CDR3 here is CASSPLGKDQPQHF. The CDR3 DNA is TGTGCCAGCAGCCCCCTCGGAAAGGATCAGCCCCAGCATTTT.

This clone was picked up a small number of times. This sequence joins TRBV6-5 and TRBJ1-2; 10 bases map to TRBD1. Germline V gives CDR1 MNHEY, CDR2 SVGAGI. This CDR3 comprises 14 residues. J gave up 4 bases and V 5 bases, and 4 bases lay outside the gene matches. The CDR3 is CASSPRTGGYGYTF. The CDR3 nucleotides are TGTGCCAGCAGTCCCCGGACAGGGGGCTATGGCTACACCTTC.

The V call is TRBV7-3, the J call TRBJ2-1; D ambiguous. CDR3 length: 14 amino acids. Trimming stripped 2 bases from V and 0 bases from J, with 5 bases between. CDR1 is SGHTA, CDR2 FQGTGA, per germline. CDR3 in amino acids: CASSLGSSYNEQFF. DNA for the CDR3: TGTGCCAGCAGCTTAGGTAGCTCCTACAATGAGCAGTTCTTC.

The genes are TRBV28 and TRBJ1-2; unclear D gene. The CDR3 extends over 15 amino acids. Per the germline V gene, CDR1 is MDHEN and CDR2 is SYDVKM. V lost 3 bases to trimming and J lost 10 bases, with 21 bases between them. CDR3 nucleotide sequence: TGTGCCAGCAGTTTGCCGGCAGATCTTGGCAGACCCTACACCTTC. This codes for CASSLPADLGRPYTF.

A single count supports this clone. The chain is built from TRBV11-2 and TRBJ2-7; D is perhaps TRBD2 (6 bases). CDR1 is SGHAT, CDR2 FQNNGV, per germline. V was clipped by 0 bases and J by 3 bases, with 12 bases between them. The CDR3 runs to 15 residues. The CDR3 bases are TGTGCCAGCAGCTTAGAGGGGGGTAGCGGCTACGAGCAGTACTTC. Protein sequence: CASSLEGGSGYEQYF.

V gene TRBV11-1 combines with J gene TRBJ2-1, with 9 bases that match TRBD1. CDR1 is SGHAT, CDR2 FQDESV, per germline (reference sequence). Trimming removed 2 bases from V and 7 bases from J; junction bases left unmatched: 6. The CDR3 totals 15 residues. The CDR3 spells CASSLLQGAGNEQFF. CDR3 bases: TGTGCCAGCAGCTTACTACAGGGGGCGGGGAATGAGCAGTTCTTC.